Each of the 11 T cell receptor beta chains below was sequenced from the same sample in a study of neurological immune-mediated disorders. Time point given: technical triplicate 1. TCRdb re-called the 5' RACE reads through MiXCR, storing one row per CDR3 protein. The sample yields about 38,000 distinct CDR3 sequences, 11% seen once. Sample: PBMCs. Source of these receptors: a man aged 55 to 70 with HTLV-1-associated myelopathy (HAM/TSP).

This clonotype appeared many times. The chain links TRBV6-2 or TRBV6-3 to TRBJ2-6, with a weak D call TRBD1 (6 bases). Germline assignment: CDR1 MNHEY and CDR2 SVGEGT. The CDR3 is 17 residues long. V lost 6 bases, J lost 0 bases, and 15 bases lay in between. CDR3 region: CASRGGRMGSGANVLTF. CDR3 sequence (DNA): TGTGCCAGCAGAGGGGGACGCATGGGCTCTGGGGCCAACGTCCTGACTTTC.

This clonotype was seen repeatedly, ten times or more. The CDR3 DNA follows: TGTGCCAGCAGCTTGGGGGCGGGGCCCTCGACCTACGAGCAGTACTTC. The encoded protein is CASSLGAGPSTYEQYF. V is TRBV5-5 and J is TRBJ2-7, with D possibly being TRBD2 (6 bases). Germline V gene lookup returns CDR1 SGHKS and CDR2 YYEKEE (reference sequence). The V gene lost 0 bases and the J gene lost 2 bases, with 15 bases spanning the gap. This CDR3 spans 16 amino acids.

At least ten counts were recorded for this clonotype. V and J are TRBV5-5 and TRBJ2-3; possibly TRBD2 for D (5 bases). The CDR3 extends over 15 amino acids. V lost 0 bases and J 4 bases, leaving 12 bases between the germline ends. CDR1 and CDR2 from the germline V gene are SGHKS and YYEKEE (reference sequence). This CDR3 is CASSLGGPAADTQYF. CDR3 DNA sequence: TGTGCCAGCAGCTTGGGAGGACCAGCGGCAGATACGCAGTATTTT.

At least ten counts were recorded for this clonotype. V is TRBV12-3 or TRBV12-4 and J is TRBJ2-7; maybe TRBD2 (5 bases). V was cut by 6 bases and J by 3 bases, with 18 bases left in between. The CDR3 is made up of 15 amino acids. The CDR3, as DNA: TGTGCCAGCAGCCCAGAAGCGGCCCACTACTACGAGCAGTACTTC. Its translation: CASSPEAAHYYEQYF.

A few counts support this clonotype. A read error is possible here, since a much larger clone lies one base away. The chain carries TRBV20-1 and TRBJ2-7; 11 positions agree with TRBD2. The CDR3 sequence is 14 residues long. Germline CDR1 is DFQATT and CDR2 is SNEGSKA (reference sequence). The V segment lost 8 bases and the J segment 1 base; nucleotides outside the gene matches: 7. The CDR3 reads CSTLTSGGSYEQYF. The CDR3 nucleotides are TGCAGTACTTTAACTAGCGGGGGTTCCTACGAGCAGTACTTC.

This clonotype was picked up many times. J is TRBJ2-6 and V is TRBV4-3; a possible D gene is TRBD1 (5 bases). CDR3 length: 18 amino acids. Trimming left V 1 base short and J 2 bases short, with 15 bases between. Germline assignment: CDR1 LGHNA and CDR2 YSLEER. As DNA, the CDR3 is TGCGCCAGCAGCCAAGTGTATCAGGGCCCCCCTGGGGCCAACGTCCTGACTTTC. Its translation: CASSQVYQGPPGANVLTF.

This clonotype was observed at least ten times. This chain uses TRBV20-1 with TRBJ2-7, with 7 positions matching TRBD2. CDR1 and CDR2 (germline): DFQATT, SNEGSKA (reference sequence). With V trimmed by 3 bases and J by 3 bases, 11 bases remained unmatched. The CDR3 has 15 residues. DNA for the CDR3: TGCAGTGCTAGGAAATCCGCGGGACTACTCTACGAGCAGTACTTC. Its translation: CSARKSAGLLYEQYF.

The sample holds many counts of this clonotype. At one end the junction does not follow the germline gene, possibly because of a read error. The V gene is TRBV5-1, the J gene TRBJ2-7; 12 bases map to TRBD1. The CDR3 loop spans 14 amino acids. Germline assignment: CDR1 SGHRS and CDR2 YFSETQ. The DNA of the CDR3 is TGCGCCAGCAGATTGGGACAGGGGGCATACGAGCAGTACTTC. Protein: CASRLGQGAYEQYF.

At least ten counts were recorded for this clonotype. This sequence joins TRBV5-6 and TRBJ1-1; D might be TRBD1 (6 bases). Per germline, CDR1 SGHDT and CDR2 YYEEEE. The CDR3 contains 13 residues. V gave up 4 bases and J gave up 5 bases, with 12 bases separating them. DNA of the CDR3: TGTGCCAGCAGCGGGGGCTATAAGACTGAAGCTTTCTTT. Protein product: CASSGGYKTEAFF.

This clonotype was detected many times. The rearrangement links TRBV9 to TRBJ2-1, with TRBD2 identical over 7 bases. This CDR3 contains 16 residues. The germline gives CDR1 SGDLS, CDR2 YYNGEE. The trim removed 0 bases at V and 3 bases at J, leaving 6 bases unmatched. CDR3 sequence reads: CASSVGGGRGYNEQFF. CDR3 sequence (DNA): TGTGCCAGCAGCGTAGGAGGCGGGAGAGGCTACAATGAGCAGTTCTTC.

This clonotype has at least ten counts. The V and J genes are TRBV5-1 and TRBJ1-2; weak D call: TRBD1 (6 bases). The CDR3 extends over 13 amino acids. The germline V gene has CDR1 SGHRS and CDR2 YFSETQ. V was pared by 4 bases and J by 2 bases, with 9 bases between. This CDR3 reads CASSVGQNYGYTF. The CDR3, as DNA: TGCGCCAGCAGCGTCGGACAGAACTATGGCTACACCTTC.